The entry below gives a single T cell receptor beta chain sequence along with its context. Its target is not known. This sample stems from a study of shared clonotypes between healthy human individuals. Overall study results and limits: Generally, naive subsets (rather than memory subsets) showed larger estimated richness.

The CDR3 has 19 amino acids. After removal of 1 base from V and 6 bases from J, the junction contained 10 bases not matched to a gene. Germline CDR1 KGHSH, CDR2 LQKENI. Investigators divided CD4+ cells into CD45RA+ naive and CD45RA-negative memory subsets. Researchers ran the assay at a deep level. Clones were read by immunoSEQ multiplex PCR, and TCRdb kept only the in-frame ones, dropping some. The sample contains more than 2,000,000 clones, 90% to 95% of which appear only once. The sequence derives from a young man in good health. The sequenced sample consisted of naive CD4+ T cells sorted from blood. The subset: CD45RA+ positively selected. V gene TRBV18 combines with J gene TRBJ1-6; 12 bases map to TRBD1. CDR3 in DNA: TGTGCCAGCTCACCACGGGCTCCGGGACAGGGGGCGGGTAATTCACCCCTCCACTTT. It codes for CASSPRAPGQGAGNSPLHF. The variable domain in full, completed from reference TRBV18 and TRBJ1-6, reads NAGVMQNPRHLVRRRGQEARLRCSPMKGHSHVYWYRQLPEEGLKFMVYLQKENIIDESGMPKERFSAEFPKEGPSILRIQQVVRGDSAAYFCASSPRAPGQGAGNSPLHFGNGTRLTVT.